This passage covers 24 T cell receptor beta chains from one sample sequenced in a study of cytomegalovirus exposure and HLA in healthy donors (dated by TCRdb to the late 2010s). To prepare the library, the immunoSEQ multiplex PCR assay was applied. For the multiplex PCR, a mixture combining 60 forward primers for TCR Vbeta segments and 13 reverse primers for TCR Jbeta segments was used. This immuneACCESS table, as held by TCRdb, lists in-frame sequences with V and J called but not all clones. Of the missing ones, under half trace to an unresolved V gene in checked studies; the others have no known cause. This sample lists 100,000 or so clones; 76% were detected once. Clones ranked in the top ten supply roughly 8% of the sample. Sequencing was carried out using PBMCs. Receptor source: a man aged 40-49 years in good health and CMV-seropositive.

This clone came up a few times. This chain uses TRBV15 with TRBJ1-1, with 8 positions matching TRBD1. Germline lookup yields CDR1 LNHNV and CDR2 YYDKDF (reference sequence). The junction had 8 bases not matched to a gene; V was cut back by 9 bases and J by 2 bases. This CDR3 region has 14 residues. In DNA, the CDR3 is TGTGCCACGCGACAGGGGCGGATAAACACTGAAGCTTTCTTT. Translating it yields CATRQGRINTEAFF.

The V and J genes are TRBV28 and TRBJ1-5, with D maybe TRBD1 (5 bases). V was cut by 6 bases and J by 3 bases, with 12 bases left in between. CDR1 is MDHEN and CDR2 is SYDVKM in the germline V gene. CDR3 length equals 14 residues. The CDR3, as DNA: TGTGCCAGCAGCACTCAGGGATTCAATCAGCCCCAGCATTTT. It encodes CASSTQGFNQPQHF.

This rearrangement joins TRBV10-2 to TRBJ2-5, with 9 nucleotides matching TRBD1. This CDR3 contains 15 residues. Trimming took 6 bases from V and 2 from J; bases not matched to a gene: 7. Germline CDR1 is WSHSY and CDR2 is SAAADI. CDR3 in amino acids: CASSLDRGGQETQYF. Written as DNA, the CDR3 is TGCGCCAGCAGCCTCGACAGGGGGGGGCAAGAGACCCAGTACTTC.

The DNA of the CDR3 is TGTGCCAGCAGGAACAGGGGGGAAGCTTTCTTT. This gives the protein CASRNRGEAFF. The rearrangement joins TRBV14 to TRBJ1-1; 8 bases map to TRBD1. CDR1 and CDR2 from the germline V gene are SGHDN and FVKESK. CDR3 length: 11 amino acids. The junction had 2 bases not matched to a gene; V was cut back by 6 bases and J by 8 bases.

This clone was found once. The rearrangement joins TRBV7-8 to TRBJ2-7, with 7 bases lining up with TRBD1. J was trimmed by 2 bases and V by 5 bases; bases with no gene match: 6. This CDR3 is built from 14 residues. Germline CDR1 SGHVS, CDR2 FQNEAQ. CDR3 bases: TGTGCCAGCAGCGACCGGGACAGTCCCTACGAGCAGTACTTC. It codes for CASSDRDSPYEQYF.

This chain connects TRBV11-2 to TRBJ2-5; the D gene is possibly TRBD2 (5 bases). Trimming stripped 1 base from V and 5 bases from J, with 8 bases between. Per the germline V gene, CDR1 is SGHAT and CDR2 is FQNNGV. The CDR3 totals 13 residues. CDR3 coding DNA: TGTGCCAGCAGCTTAGGGACTGAGGAGACCCAGTACTTC. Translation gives CASSLGTEETQYF.

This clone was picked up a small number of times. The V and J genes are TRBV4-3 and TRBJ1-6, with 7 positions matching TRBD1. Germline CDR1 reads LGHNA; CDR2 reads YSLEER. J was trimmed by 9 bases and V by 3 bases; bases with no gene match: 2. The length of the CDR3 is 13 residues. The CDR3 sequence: CASSQYRGSPLHF. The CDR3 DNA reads TGCGCCAGCAGCCAGTACAGGGGTTCACCCCTCCACTTT.

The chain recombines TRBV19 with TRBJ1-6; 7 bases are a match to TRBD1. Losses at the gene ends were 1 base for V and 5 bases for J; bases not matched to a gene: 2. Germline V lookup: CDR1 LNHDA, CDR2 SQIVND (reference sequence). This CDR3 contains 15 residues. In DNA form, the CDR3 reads TGTGCCAGTAGTATAGGGGGACAGCATAATTCACCCCTCCACTTT. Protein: CASSIGGQHNSPLHF.

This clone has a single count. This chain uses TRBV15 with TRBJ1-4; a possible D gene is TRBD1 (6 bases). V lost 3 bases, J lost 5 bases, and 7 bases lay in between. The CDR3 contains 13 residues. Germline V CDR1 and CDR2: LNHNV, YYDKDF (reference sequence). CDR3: CATSRDSNEKLFF. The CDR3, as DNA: TGTGCCACCAGCAGGGACAGCAATGAAAAACTGTTTTTT.

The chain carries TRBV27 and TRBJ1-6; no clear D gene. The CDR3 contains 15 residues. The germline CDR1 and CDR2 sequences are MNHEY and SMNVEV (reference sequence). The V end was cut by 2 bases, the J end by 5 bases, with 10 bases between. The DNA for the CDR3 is TGTGCCAGCAGTTTACGGGGAGCTAATAATTCACCCCTCCACTTT. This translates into CASSLRGANNSPLHF.

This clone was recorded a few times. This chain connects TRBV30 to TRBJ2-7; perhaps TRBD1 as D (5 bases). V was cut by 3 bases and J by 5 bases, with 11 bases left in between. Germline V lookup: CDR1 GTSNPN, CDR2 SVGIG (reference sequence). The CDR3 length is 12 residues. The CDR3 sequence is CAWSRRTNEQYF. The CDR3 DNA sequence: TGTGCCTGGAGCCGTAGGACAAACGAGCAGTACTTC.

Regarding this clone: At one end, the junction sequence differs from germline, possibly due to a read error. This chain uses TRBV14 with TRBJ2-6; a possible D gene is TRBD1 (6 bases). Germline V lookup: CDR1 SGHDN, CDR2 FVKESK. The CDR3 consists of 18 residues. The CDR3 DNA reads TGTGCCAGCAGCCAAGTTCAGGGGCCCAACTCTGGGGCCAACGGCCTGACTTTC. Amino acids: CASSQVQGPNSGANGLTF.

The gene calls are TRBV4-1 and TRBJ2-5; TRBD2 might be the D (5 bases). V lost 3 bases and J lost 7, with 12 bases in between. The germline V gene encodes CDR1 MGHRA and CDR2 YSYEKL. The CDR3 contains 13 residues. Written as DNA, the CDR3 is TGCGCCAGCAGCCAGGTAGTTGGAGGGACCCAGTACTTC. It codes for CASSQVVGGTQYF.

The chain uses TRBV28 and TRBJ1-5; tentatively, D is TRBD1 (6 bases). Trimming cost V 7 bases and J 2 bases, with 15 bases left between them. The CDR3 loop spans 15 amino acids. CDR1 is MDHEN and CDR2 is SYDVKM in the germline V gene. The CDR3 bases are TGTGCCAGCACGGCCGGGACATTCGGCAATCAGCCCCAGCATTTT. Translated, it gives CASTAGTFGNQPQHF.

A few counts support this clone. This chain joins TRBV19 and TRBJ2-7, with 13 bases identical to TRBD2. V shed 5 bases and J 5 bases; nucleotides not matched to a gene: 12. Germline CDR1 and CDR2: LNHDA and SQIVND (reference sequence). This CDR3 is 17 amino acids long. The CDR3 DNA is TGTGCCAGTAGTCCTCGGAGGACTAGCGGGAGCTTCGACGAGCAGTACTTC. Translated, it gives CASSPRRTSGSFDEQYF.

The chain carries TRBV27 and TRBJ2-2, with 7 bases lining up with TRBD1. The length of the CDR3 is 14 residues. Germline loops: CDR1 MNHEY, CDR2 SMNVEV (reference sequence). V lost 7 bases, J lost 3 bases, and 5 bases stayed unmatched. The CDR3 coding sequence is TGTGCCAGCACCAGCAGGGGGTACACCGGGGAGCTGTTTTTT. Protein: CASTSRGYTGELFF.

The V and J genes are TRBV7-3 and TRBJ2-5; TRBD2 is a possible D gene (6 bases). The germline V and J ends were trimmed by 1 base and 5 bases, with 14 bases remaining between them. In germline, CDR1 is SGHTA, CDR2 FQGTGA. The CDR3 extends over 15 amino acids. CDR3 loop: CASSLNGGWGETQYF. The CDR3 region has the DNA TGTGCCAGCAGCTTAAACGGGGGTTGGGGGGAGACCCAGTACTTC. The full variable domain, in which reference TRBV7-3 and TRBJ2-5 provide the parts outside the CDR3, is GAGVSQTPSNKVTEKGKYVELRCDPISGHTALYWYRQSLGQGPEFLIYFQGTGAADDSGLPNDRFFAVRPEGSVSTLKIQRTERGDSAVYLCASSLNGGWGETQYFGPGTRLLVL.

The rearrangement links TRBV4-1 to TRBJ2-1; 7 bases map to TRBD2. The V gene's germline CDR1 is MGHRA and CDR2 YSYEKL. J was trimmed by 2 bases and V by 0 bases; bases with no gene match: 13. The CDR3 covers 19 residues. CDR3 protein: CASSQEYRGGGGAYNEQFF. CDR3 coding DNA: TGCGCCAGCAGCCAAGAGTATAGGGGTGGTGGGGGGGCCTACAATGAGCAGTTCTTC.

The CDR3 DNA reads as TGTGCCAGCAGTTACTCGGGCCTCTTCGGCACTGAAGCTTTCTTT. It translates to CASSYSGLFGTEAFF. The chain recombines TRBV6-6 with TRBJ1-1; D not certain. CDR1 and CDR2 from the germline V gene are MNHNY and SVGAGI (reference sequence). V lost 0 bases, J lost 4 bases, and 12 bases lay in between. CDR3 size: 15 residues.

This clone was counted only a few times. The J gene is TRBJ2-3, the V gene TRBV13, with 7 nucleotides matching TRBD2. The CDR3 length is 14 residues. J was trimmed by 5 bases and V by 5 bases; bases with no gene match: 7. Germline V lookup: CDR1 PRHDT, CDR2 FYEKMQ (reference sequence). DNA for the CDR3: TGTGCCAGCAGCACCCGGACTAGGGGAGATACGCAGTATTTT. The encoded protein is CASSTRTRGDTQYF.

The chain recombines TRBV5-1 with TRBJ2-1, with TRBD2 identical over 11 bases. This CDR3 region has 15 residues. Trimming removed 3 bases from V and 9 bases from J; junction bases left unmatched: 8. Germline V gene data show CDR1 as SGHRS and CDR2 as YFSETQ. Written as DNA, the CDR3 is TGCGCCAGCAGCTCTACTAGCGGGAGTAGGATTGAGCAGTTCTTC. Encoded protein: CASSSTSGSRIEQFF.

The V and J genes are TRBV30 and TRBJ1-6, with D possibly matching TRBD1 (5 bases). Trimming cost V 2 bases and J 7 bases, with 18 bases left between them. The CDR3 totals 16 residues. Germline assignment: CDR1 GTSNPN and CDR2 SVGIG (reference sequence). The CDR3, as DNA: TGTGCCTGGAGTACCGGGGGAGGGGTGGTGAATTCACCCCTCCACTTT. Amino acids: CAWSTGGGVVNSPLHF.

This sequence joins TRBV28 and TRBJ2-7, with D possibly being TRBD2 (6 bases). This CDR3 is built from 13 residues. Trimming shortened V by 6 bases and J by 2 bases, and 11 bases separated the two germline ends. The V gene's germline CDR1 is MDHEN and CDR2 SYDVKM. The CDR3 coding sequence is TGTGCCAGCAGGCGGGACGGACCCTACGAGCAGTACTTC. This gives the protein CASRRDGPYEQYF.

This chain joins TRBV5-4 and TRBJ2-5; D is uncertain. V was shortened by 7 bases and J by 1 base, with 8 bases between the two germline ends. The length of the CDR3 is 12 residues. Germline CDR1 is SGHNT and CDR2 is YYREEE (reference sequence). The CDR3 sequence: CASGGGQETQYF. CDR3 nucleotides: TGTGCCAGCGGCGGCGGCCAAGAGACCCAGTACTTC.